This T cell receptor beta chain stems from a study of a mutant IDH1 vaccine in newly diagnosed glioma. At the level of the study: Of the patients given treatment, roughly 62% were male and 37.5% were female, and a mean age of about 40 years was recorded. Receipt of radiotherapy, temozolomide, or both preceded the study, and most received both.

Profiled with immunoSEQ multiplex PCR; TCRdb holds only in-frame clones, not every one. The sample holds around 16,000 clones, around four fifths seen once. Germline V gives CDR1 MNHEY, CDR2 SVGAGI. The CDR3 is 11 residues long. V lost 6 bases and J lost 6, with 6 bases in between. The time point is: baseline, week 1 (first vaccination visit). Described treatment: pre-vaccination baseline after standard-of-care therapy. For this clone: Its target is not known.

Study outcomes and limitations: Apparently unrelated to pseudoprogression were changes in the top peripheral T cell clonotypes.

This sequence joins TRBV6-5 and TRBJ2-1, with D possibly matching TRBD2 (5 bases). The TCR originated in a man aged 35 to 55 with glioma. Specimen: PBMCs, collected from a glioma patient treated with radiotherapy, temozolomide or both. CDR3 residues: CASRSGNEQFF. DNA of the CDR3: TGTGCCAGCAGGAGCGGCAATGAGCAGTTCTTC.